The TCR beta chain described here comes from a study of shared clonotypes between healthy human individuals. V lost 1 base and J lost 4; bases outside the gene matches: 11. The CDR3 has 17 amino acids. Germline V gene data show CDR1 as SGHTA and CDR2 as FQGTGA. Assay used: immunoSEQ multiplex PCR; TCRdb lists only in-frame clones, some missing. The sample lists some 1,400,000 clones; about 96% were seen once. The sequenced sample was naive CD4+ T cells sorted from blood. Regarding subset: CD45RA+ positively selected. This chain joins TRBV7-3 and TRBJ2-5; TRBD1 matches at 8 bases. This clonotype was sampled from a young man in good health. CDR3 sequence reads: CASSLRGDRGGRETQYF. The CDR3 DNA is TGTGCCAGCAGCTTAAGGGGCGACAGGGGAGGCAGAGAGACCCAGTACTTC.